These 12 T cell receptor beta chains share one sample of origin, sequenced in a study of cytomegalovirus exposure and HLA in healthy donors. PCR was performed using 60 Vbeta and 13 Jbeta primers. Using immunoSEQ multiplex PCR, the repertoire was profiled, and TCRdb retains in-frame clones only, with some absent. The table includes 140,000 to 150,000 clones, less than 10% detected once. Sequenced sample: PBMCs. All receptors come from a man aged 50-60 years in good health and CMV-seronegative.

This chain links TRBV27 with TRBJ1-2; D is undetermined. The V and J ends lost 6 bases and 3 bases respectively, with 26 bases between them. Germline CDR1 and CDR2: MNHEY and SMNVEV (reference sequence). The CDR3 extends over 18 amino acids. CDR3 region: CASSPYLGRQRGDYGYTF. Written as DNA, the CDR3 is TGTGCCAGCAGCCCGTATTTAGGGAGGCAGCGGGGTGACTATGGCTACACCTTC.

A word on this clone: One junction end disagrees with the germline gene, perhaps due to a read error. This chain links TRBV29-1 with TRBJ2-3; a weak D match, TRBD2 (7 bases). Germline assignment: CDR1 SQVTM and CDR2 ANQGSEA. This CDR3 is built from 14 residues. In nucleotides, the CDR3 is TGCAGCATCCAAAGGACGGGGGGCCAAGATAAGCAGTATTTT. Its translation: CSIQRTGGQDKQYF.

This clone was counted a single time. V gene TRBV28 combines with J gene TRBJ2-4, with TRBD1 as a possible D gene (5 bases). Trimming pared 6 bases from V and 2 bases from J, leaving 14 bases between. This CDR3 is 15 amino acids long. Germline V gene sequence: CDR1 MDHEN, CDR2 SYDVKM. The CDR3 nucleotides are TGTGCCAGCAGAGACATTAGACAGTCCAAAAACATTCAGTACTTC. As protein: CASRDIRQSKNIQYF. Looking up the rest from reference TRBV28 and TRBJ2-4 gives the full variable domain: DVKVTQSSRYLVKRTGEKVFLECVQDMDHENMFWYRQDPGLGLRLIYFSYDVKMKEKGDIPEGYSVSREKKERFSLILESASTNQTSMYLCASRDIRQSKNIQYFGAGTRLSVL.

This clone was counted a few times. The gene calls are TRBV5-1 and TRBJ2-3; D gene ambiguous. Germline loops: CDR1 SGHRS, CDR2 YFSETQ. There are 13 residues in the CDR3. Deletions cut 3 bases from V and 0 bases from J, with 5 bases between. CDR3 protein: CASSSTSTDTQYF. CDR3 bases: TGCGCCAGCAGCTCAACTAGCACAGATACGCAGTATTTT.

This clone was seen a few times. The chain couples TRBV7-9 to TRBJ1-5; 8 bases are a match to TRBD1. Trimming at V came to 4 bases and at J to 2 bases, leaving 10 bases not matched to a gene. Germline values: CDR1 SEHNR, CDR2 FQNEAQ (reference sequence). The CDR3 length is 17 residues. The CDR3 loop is CASSSTDRDGGNQPQHF. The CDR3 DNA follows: TGTGCCAGCAGCTCTACGGACAGGGACGGGGGCAATCAGCCCCAGCATTTT.

In DNA form, the CDR3 reads TGCAGCGTTGAAGAATTACGCGAGCAGTACTTC. It translates to CSVEELREQYF. The chain uses TRBV29-1 and TRBJ2-5; D is unclear. The end of the DNA fits TRBJ2-7 better, so the J call may be wrong. This CDR3 contains 11 residues. The germline gives CDR1 SQVTM, CDR2 ANQGSEA.

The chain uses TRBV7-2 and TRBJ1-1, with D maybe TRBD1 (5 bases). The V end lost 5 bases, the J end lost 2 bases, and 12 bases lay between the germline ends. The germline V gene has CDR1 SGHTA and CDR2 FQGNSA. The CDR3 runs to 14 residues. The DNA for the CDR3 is TGTGCCAGCAGCAAGTCTGGGGCAAACACTGAAGCTTTCTTT. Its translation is CASSKSGANTEAFF.

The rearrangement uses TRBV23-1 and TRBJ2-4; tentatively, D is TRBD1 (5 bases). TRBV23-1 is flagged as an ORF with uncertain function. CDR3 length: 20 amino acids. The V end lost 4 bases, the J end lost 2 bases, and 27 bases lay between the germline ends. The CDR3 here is CASSRKFRKDTPLPKNIQYF. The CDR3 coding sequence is TGCGCCAGCAGTCGCAAATTCCGAAAGGACACCCCGCTGCCCAAAAACATTCAGTACTTC.

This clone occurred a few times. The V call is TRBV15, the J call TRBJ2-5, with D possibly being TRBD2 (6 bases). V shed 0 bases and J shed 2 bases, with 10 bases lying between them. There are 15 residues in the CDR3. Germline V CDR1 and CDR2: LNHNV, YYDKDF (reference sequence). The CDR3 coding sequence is TGTGCCACCAGCAGAGATCCGGGAGTTCAAGAGACCCAGTACTTC. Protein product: CATSRDPGVQETQYF.

The CDR3 DNA reads as TGTGCCAGCACCTCCAGCCGGTCTAGCGGGAGGGCCGCTTACGAGCAGTACTTC. Translating gives CASTSSRSSGRAAYEQYF. This sequence joins TRBV5-8 and TRBJ2-7; 12 bases are a match to TRBD2. The CDR3 runs to 18 residues. Germline CDR1 and CDR2: SGHTS and YDEGEE. V trimming: 6 bases; J trimming: 4 bases; junction bases outside the gene matches: 17.

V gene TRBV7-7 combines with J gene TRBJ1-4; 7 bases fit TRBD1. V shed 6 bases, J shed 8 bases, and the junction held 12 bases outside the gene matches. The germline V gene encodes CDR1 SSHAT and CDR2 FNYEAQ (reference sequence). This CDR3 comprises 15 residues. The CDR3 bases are TGTGCCAGCAGGGGCCAACAGGGGTCGGACGAAAAACTGTTTTTT. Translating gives CASRGQQGSDEKLFF.

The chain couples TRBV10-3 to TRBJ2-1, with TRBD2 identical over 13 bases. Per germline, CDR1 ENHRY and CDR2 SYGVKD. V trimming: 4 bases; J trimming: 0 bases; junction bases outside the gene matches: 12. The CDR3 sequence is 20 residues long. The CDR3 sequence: CAISASGTSGDQGSYNEQFF. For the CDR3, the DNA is TGTGCCATCAGTGCCTCCGGGACTAGCGGGGATCAAGGCTCCTACAATGAGCAGTTCTTC.